The 27 T cell receptor beta chains below come from one sample, sequenced in a study of PD-L1 blockade in urothelial cancer (dated by TCRdb to about 2017). Library preparation employed the immunoSEQ multiplex PCR assay. This immuneACCESS table, as held by TCRdb, lists in-frame sequences with V and J called but not all clones. Of the missing ones, under half trace to an unresolved V gene in checked studies; the others have no known cause. The sample has 25,000 to 30,000 clones on record, roughly 86% of them singletons. The ten largest make up roughly 3% of the sample. Sequenced here: PBMCs, sampled around atezolizumab (anti-PD-L1) treatment. These receptor sequences come from a man aged 50-59 years with urothelial cancer.

This chain links TRBV9 with TRBJ2-1; perhaps TRBD2 as D (6 bases). There are 16 residues in the CDR3. Trimming stripped 3 bases from V and 0 bases from J, with 13 bases between. CDR1 and CDR2 from the germline V gene are SGDLS and YYNGEE. The CDR3 sequence: CASSDKAGGSYNEQFF. CDR3 DNA: TGTGCCAGCAGCGATAAAGCGGGTGGCTCCTACAATGAGCAGTTCTTC.

This clone has only a few counts. J is TRBJ1-2 and V is TRBV6-5, with TRBD1 matching over 7 bases. The CDR3 covers 14 residues. V lost 2 bases and J lost 3; bases outside the gene matches: 3. CDR1 MNHEY and CDR2 SVGAGI come from the germline V gene. CDR3 coding DNA: TGTGCCAGCAGTTACAACAGGGGTCACTATGGCTACACCTTC. Encoded protein: CASSYNRGHYGYTF.

The chain is built from TRBV7-3 and TRBJ2-7; 7 nucleotides agree with TRBD2. Looked up from germline, CDR1 is SGHTA and CDR2 is FQGTGA. J was trimmed by 7 bases and V by 4 bases; bases with no gene match: 1. The CDR3 sequence is 11 residues long. CDR3 sequence: CASSSGGEQYF. CDR3 sequence (DNA): TGTGCCAGCAGCTCCGGGGGGGAGCAGTACTTC.

The chain has TRBV7-9 and TRBJ1-2, with 7 bases that match TRBD1. The CDR3 sequence is 14 residues long. Germline V CDR1 and CDR2: SEHNR, FQNEAQ (reference sequence). V lost 7 bases, J lost 7 bases, and 12 bases stayed unmatched. CDR3 sequence reads: CASTNQTGIGGYTF. In DNA, the CDR3 is TGTGCCAGCACCAATCAGACAGGGATTGGTGGCTACACCTTC.

The chain carries TRBV5-1 and TRBJ2-3, with 8 bases identical to TRBD2. Germline V gene data show CDR1 as SGHRS and CDR2 as YFSETQ. The CDR3 spans 17 residues. J lost 1 base, V lost 1 base, and 8 bases had no gene match. CDR3 coding DNA: TGCGCCAGCAGCTTGTTACTCTCCGGGGGGGGCACAGATACGCAGTATTTT. Translated, it gives CASSLLLSGGGTDTQYF.

The chain uses TRBV5-1 and TRBJ2-7; no definite D call. Between the trimmed V and J ends, which lost 3 bases and 2 bases, there was a span of 3 bases. Germline assignment: CDR1 SGHRS and CDR2 YFSETQ. The CDR3 has 11 amino acids. CDR3 in DNA: TGCGCCAGCAGCTCCACCTACGAGCAGTACTTC. Encoded protein: CASSSTYEQYF.

This chain links TRBV11-3 with TRBJ1-1; the match to TRBD1 covers 7 bases. This CDR3 region has 13 residues. Germline V lookup: CDR1 SGHNT, CDR2 YENEEA. The V segment lost 3 bases and the J segment 4 bases; nucleotides outside the gene matches: 2. CDR3 in amino acids: CASSFGQATEAFF. The CDR3, as DNA: TGTGCCAGCAGCTTCGGACAGGCCACTGAAGCTTTCTTT.

V is TRBV4-3 and J is TRBJ2-1, with TRBD2 as a possible D gene (6 bases). Trimming left V 0 bases short and J 5 bases short, with 14 bases between. This CDR3 comprises 16 residues. Germline CDR1 reads LGHNA; CDR2 reads YSLEER. Here the CDR3 reads CASSQDAGTWNNEQFF. For the CDR3, the DNA is TGCGCCAGCAGCCAAGATGCGGGGACTTGGAACAATGAGCAGTTCTTC.

The chain joins TRBV6-6 to TRBJ2-7, with a weak D call TRBD1 (6 bases). The V end was cut by 5 bases, the J end by 3 bases, with 14 bases between. The CDR3 runs to 14 residues. The germline V gene encodes CDR1 MNHNY and CDR2 SVGAGI (reference sequence). This CDR3 is CASSQGLTGYEQYF. DNA of the CDR3: TGTGCCAGCAGTCAGGGGCTGACAGGCTACGAGCAGTACTTC.

The chain has TRBV2 and TRBJ2-1; TRBD2 matches at 8 bases. V lost 4 bases and J lost 7; bases outside the gene matches: 6. Germline CDR1 and CDR2: SNHLY and FYNNEI. The CDR3 length is 14 residues. CDR3 nucleotides: TGTGCCAGCAGTGGCGGGAGGATGAGAAATGAGCAGTTCTTC. It encodes CASSGGRMRNEQFF.

The gene calls are TRBV27 and TRBJ2-7, with 7 bases aligning to TRBD2. CDR1 is MNHEY, CDR2 SMNVEV, per germline (reference sequence). This CDR3 comprises 13 residues. V was clipped by 6 bases and J by 7 bases; unmatched bases: 9. In DNA, the CDR3 is TGTGCCAGCAGCCCGGGGGGTGGTAGGGAGCAGTACTTC. Amino acid sequence: CASSPGGGREQYF.

V usage is TRBV6-1 and J usage is TRBJ2-5, with 11 bases aligning to TRBD2. The CDR3 contains 15 residues. After removal of 4 bases from V and 5 bases from J, the junction contained 6 bases not matched to a gene. Germline CDR1 and CDR2: MNHNS and SASEGT. DNA of the CDR3: TGTGCCAGCAGTGTCCTAGCGGGAGGAATGGAGACCCAGTACTTC. Translated: CASSVLAGGMETQYF.

The V gene is TRBV7-9, the J gene TRBJ2-1, with 12 bases aligning to TRBD2. Germline CDR1 is SEHNR and CDR2 is FQNEAQ (reference sequence). Trimming at V came to 5 bases and at J to 15 bases, leaving 11 bases not matched to a gene. The CDR3 loop spans 14 amino acids. Here the CDR3 reads CASSPPGLAGFRFF. For the CDR3, the DNA is TGTGCCAGCAGCCCCCCGGGACTAGCGGGCTTCAGGTTCTTC.

This chain uses TRBV7-9 with TRBJ2-7; D is possibly TRBD2 (6 bases). This CDR3 region has 15 residues. Trimming stripped 5 bases from V and 3 bases from J, with 17 bases between. Germline V gene lookup returns CDR1 SEHNR and CDR2 FQNEAQ (reference sequence). Here the CDR3 reads CASSDRDGSYYEQYF. CDR3 DNA: TGTGCCAGCAGCGACCGGGACGGGAGTTACTACGAGCAGTACTTC.

The genes are TRBV11-3 and TRBJ2-6, with 9 nucleotides matching TRBD1. This CDR3 comprises 17 residues. V was clipped by 5 bases and J by 0 bases; unmatched bases: 5. Germline V gives CDR1 SGHNT, CDR2 YENEEA. The CDR3 sequence: CASSPGTGTSGANVLTF. In DNA form, the CDR3 reads TGTGCCAGCAGCCCGGGGACAGGGACCTCTGGGGCCAACGTCCTGACTTTC.

The V and J genes are TRBV27 and TRBJ2-3, with 12 bases that match TRBD2. The germline V gene encodes CDR1 MNHEY and CDR2 SMNVEV (reference sequence). The CDR3 runs to 15 residues. Trimming cost V 8 bases and J 2 bases; bases outside gene matches: 5. CDR3 amino acids: CASCGLAGPTDTQYF. The CDR3 DNA follows: TGTGCCAGCTGTGGACTAGCGGGACCCACAGATACGCAGTATTTT.

The chain joins TRBV18 to TRBJ2-2, with TRBD1 matching over 9 bases. The germline CDR1 and CDR2 sequences are KGHSH and LQKENI. Trimming cost V 3 bases and J 5 bases; bases outside gene matches: 4. This CDR3 has 15 amino acids. For the CDR3, the DNA is TGTGCCAGCTCACCGGGACAGGGAGGAACCGGGGAGCTGTTTTTT. It yields the protein CASSPGQGGTGELFF.

The chain uses TRBV7-2 and TRBJ2-5; TRBD1 matches 9 bases. The CDR3 has 17 residues. V was pared by 2 bases and J by 2 bases, with 9 bases of the junction left unmatched. Germline-derived CDR1 and CDR2 are SGHTA and FQGNSA. CDR3 residues: CASSLTSRDRVQETQYF. The CDR3, as DNA: TGTGCCAGCAGCTTAACCTCCCGGGACAGGGTTCAAGAGACCCAGTACTTC.

This rearrangement joins TRBV25-1 to TRBJ2-7, with D possibly TRBD1 on 5 matching bases. V was trimmed by 2 bases and J by 1 base, leaving 18 bases between them. The germline CDR1 and CDR2 sequences are MGHDK and SYGVNS. The CDR3 spans 17 residues. This CDR3 is CASSEQGRVVGSYEQYF. The CDR3, as DNA: TGTGCCAGCAGTGAACAGGGAAGGGTTGTAGGGTCCTACGAGCAGTACTTC.

This rearrangement joins TRBV2 to TRBJ2-5, with 12 bases aligning to TRBD2. CDR1 is SNHLY and CDR2 is FYNNEI in the germline V gene. Trimming at V came to 5 bases and at J to 5 bases, leaving 3 bases not matched to a gene. The CDR3 runs 14 residues. The CDR3 DNA reads TGTGCCAGCAGTCCTAGCGGGGGGGTGGAGACCCAGTACTTC. Protein sequence: CASSPSGGVETQYF.

The chain couples TRBV7-9 to TRBJ2-3; 11 bases map to TRBD2. V gave up 5 bases and J gave up 5 bases; unmatched junction bases: 9. Germline CDR1 is SEHNR and CDR2 is FQNEAQ (reference sequence). This CDR3 comprises 16 residues. This CDR3 is CASSPRLAGSVDTQYF. DNA for the CDR3: TGTGCCAGCAGCCCTCGACTAGCGGGGAGTGTAGATACGCAGTATTTT. Drawing the rest from reference TRBV7-9 and TRBJ2-3, the complete variable domain is DTGVSQNPRHKITKRGQNVTFRCDPISEHNRLYWYRQTLGQGPEFLTYFQNEAQLEKSRLLSDRFSAERPKGSFSTLEIQRTEQGDSAMYLCASSPRLAGSVDTQYFGPGTRLTVL.

This rearrangement joins TRBV14 to TRBJ2-5; no clear D. The V end lost 1 base, the J end lost 4 bases, and 4 bases lay between the germline ends. CDR1 SGHDN and CDR2 FVKESK come from the germline V gene. This CDR3 is 12 amino acids long. CDR3 residues: CASSQVRETQYF. CDR3 DNA sequence: TGTGCCAGCAGCCAAGTGAGAGAGACCCAGTACTTC.

As regards this clone: The identical CDR3 is also encoded by other nucleotide sequences in the sample. The V and J genes are TRBV6-5 and TRBJ2-5; TRBD1 matches 7 bases. The CDR3 spans 14 residues. Germline-derived CDR1 and CDR2 are MNHEY and SVGAGI. The junction had 9 bases not matched to a gene; V was cut back by 6 bases and J by 5 bases. CDR3 residues: CASSRQGARETQYF. In DNA, the CDR3 is TGTGCCAGCAGCAGACAGGGAGCGCGGGAGACCCAGTACTTC.

This clone was counted a single time. Lacking the conserved final phenylalanine or tryptophan, this CDR3 likely reflects a read error. V is TRBV20-1 and J is TRBJ1-2, with a possible D match to TRBD1 (5 bases). Per germline, CDR1 DFQATT and CDR2 SNEGSKA (reference sequence). This CDR3 has 11 residues. Trimming stripped 7 bases from V and 3 bases from J, with 9 bases between. The CDR3 loop reads CSGQTYYGYTL. In DNA form, the CDR3 reads TGCAGTGGACAGACTTACTATGGCTACACCCTC.

This clone was detected a few times. This chain links TRBV5-1 with TRBJ2-1; D might be TRBD1 (5 bases). The CDR3 covers 15 residues. Trimming left V 4 bases short and J 3 bases short, with 14 bases between. Germline V gene lookup returns CDR1 SGHRS and CDR2 YFSETQ. DNA of the CDR3: TGCGCCAGCAGCGCGGACCTAACAGGCTACAATGAGCAGTTCTTC. Its translation: CASSADLTGYNEQFF.

The gene calls are TRBV15 and TRBJ2-7; tentative D call: TRBD2 (6 bases). There are 15 residues in the CDR3. V lost 1 base to trimming and J lost 2 bases, with 12 bases between them. Looked up from germline, CDR1 is LNHNV and CDR2 is YYDKDF (reference sequence). In DNA form, the CDR3 reads TGTGCCACCAGCAGAGCCGGGACTGGGACCTACGAGCAGTACTTC. It yields the protein CATSRAGTGTYEQYF.

To note about this clone: Its ends do not fully match the called genes, so a read error is possible. The chain joins TRBV11-3 to TRBJ1-2; 9 nucleotides align to TRBD1. The germline CDR1 and CDR2 sequences are SGHNT and YENEEA. The length of the CDR3 is 12 residues. The CDR3 bases are TGTGCCAGCAGCCCCGGGACAGGGTCCCCTTCCTTC. Translated, it gives CASSPGTGSPSF. The full variable domain, with the rest looked up from reference TRBV11-3 and TRBJ1-2, is EAGVVQSPRYKIIEKKQPVAFWCNPISGHNTLYWYLQNLGQGPELLIRYENEEAVDDSQLPKDRFSAERLKGVDSTLKIQPAELGDSAVYLCASSPGTGSPSFGSGTRLTVV.